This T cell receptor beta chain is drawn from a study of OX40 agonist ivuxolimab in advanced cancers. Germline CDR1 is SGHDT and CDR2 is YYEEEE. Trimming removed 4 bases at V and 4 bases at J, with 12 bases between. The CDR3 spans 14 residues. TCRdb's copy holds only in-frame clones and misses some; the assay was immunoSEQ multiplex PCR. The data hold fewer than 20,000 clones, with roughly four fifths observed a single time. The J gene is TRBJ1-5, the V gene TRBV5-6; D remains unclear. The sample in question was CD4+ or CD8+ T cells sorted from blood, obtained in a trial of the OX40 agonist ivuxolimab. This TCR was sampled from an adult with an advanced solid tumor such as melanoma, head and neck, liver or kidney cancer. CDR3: CASSLGPWNQPQHF. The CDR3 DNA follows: TGTGCCAGCAGCCTAGGGCCATGGAATCAGCCCCAGCATTTT.